This T cell receptor (beta chain) emerged from a study of blood T cell repertoires in COVID-19. In the original processing: The authors estimated nucleated cell counts from reference gene primer amplification. TCRdb's table, derived via immunoSEQ multiplex PCR, lists solely in-frame clones and lacks some. That table gives V, J and clone size, and the DNA gave D and trimming. Here the sample spans a few hundred thousand clones, approximately 90% being singletons. From germline, CDR1 is MDHEN and CDR2 SYDVKM. Trimming removed 2 bases from V and 0 bases from J, with 11 bases in between. CDR3 length equals 16 residues. Grouping used clinical history reported by participants in a survey and questionnaire.

The J gene is TRBJ1-3, the V gene TRBV28, with D possibly matching TRBD1 (5 bases). What was sequenced was PBMCs or T cells enriched from blood (not recorded which). This TCR was recovered from a woman aged 55-70 years in a cohort exposed to, infected with or recovered from COVID-19 (not recorded which). The CDR3 sequence is CASSLRGGSSGNTIYF. The CDR3 DNA reads TGTGCCAGCAGTTTACGGGGGGGAAGCTCTGGAAACACCATATATTTT.